A single sample is the source of the 24 T cell receptor beta chains below, sequenced in a study of breast tumors, draining lymph nodes, adjacent tissues. Axillary draining lymph nodes of breast cancer patients supplied the node samples. TCRdb redid the calling of the multiplex PCR reads with MiXCR, one entry per CDR3 protein. The repertoire holds about 180,000 distinct CDR3 sequences, about 30% seen once, with 3.5% to 4.5% in the top ten. The source material was axillary lymph node tissue. Receptor source: a female donor with breast cancer. Some clones in this sample may be carry-over from other donors' samples.

The V and J genes are TRBV29-1 and TRBJ2-5; tentatively, D is TRBD1 (5 bases). V lost 5 bases to trimming and J lost 7 bases, with 14 bases between them. This CDR3 region has 12 residues. CDR1 and CDR2 (germline): SQVTM, ANQGSEA. The CDR3 is CSVPMGQGTQYF. The CDR3, as DNA: TGCAGCGTTCCCATGGGGCAGGGGACCCAGTACTTC.

V usage is TRBV7-3 and J usage is TRBJ2-3; tentatively, D is TRBD1 (6 bases). Germline V gene data show CDR1 as SGHTA and CDR2 as FQGTGA. V was clipped by 4 bases and J by 3 bases, with 11 bases between them. This CDR3 has 14 amino acids. The CDR3 loop reads CASSSRGQTDTQYF. The DNA for the CDR3 is TGTGCCAGCAGCTCCAGAGGACAGACAGATACGCAGTATTTT.

This chain joins TRBV6-1 and TRBJ1-6; TRBD1 might be the D (5 bases). The CDR3 runs to 16 residues. V lost 4 bases, J lost 7 bases, and 17 bases lay in between. Germline-derived CDR1 and CDR2 are MNHNS and SASEGT. DNA for the CDR3: TGTGCCAGCAGTGCTAAGGTGACAGAAAACAATTCACCCCTCCACTTT. It translates to CASSAKVTENNSPLHF.

This clonotype has a count of ten or more. J is TRBJ1-2 and V is TRBV19; weak D call: TRBD1 (6 bases). Trimming took off 7 bases at V and 8 bases at J, with 26 bases between the two ends. CDR3 length: 16 amino acids. Looked up from germline, CDR1 is LNHDA and CDR2 is SQIVND (reference sequence). CDR3: CASIQGSQSAGWGYTF. CDR3 coding DNA: TGTGCCAGTATCCAGGGGTCGCAGAGTGCTGGCTGGGGCTACACCTTC.

This clonotype was counted at least ten times. The rearrangement uses TRBV19 and TRBJ1-6, with a weak D call TRBD1 (6 bases). CDR1 and CDR2 from the germline V gene are LNHDA and SQIVND (reference sequence). The CDR3 totals 17 residues. The ends were cut back, 7 bases at V and 0 bases at J, with 16 bases in the middle. DNA for the CDR3: TGTGCCAGTAAAGGGACCCAGGGGAGCTCCTATAATTCACCCCTCCACTTT. Translating gives CASKGTQGSSYNSPLHF.

This clonotype was seen a few times. A much larger clone is a single base away; this may be a read error. The J gene is TRBJ2-7, the V gene TRBV6-6; TRBD1 matches 8 bases. J lost 5 bases, V lost 7 bases, and 10 bases had no gene match. Looked up from germline, CDR1 is MNHNY and CDR2 is SVGAGI (reference sequence). The CDR3 loop spans 14 amino acids. The CDR3 sequence is CASNLQGEWDEQYF. The CDR3 DNA reads TGTGCCAGCAACCTACAGGGGGAATGGGACGAGCAGTACTTC.

The gene calls are TRBV6-6 and TRBJ2-5; 10 bases match TRBD2. The V gene end was trimmed by 6 bases and the J gene end by 5 bases; junction bases not matched to a gene: 12. CDR3 length: 16 amino acids. Germline values: CDR1 MNHNY, CDR2 SVGAGI (reference sequence). The CDR3: CASRGPLAGDGETQYF. In DNA, the CDR3 is TGTGCCAGCAGGGGTCCTCTAGCGGGGGATGGGGAGACCCAGTACTTC.

This clonotype has at least ten counts. The CDR3 coding sequence is TGTGCCAGCAGCTCCCAGCGAAACACCATATATTTT. This sequence encodes CASSSQRNTIYF. The chain couples TRBV7-2 to TRBJ1-3; D gene unclear. The CDR3 loop spans 12 amino acids. Germline CDR1 is SGHTA and CDR2 is FQGNSA. Trimming removed 4 bases from V and 5 bases from J, with 6 bases in between.

This clonotype has only a few counts. This may be a read error: a much more frequent sequence differs by one nucleotide. The J gene is TRBJ2-2, the V gene TRBV11-2; the D gene is possibly TRBD1 (5 bases). V was trimmed by 4 bases and J by 6 bases, leaving 15 bases between them. The CDR3 spans 15 residues. CDR1 is SGHAT and CDR2 is FQNNGV in the germline V gene. CDR3 DNA: TGTGCCAGCAGCTCGTCTAGGGGTGCGGCCGGGGAGCTGTTTTTT. Its translation is CASSSSRGAAGELFF.

At least ten counts were recorded for this clonotype. The chain employs TRBV9 and TRBJ2-3; a weak D match, TRBD2 (5 bases). The CDR3 extends over 15 amino acids. The germline V gene has CDR1 SGDLS and CDR2 YYNGEE. V lost 4 bases, J lost 2 bases, and 14 bases lay in between. DNA of the CDR3: TGTGCCAGCAGCCCCTACGGGATAAACACAGATACGCAGTATTTT. It encodes CASSPYGINTDTQYF.

This clonotype was counted many times. The chain uses TRBV6-6 and TRBJ2-7; D assignment may be TRBD1 or TRBD2 (5 bases each). This CDR3 region has 12 residues. From germline, CDR1 is MNHNY and CDR2 SVGAGI (reference sequence). Trimming cost V 6 bases and J 6 bases, with 12 bases left between them. CDR3 sequence reads: CASRRAGTEQYF. Written as DNA, the CDR3 is TGTGCCAGCAGGCGCGCCGGGACCGAGCAGTACTTC.

This clonotype has just a few counts. The V gene is TRBV6-2 or TRBV6-3, the J gene TRBJ1-5; D is ambiguous. The length of the CDR3 is 14 residues. Germline CDR1 and CDR2: MNHEY and SVGEGT. V lost 5 bases and J 8 bases, leaving 16 bases between the germline ends. In nucleotides, the CDR3 is TGTGCCAGCAGTCCGCCCGGGTCGCTCGAGCCCCAGCATTTT. Protein product: CASSPPGSLEPQHF.

This clonotype was seen a few times. A much more abundant neighbour one base away suggests this may be a read error. The rearrangement uses TRBV11-2 and TRBJ2-7; 7 bases are shared with TRBD2. From germline, CDR1 is SGHAT and CDR2 FQNNGV. The CDR3 totals 16 residues. J lost 4 bases, V lost 7 bases, and 16 bases had no gene match. The CDR3 sequence: CASTFSGTTGIYEQYF. CDR3 bases: TGTGCCAGCACCTTCTCGGGGACTACCGGGATTTACGAGCAGTACTTC.

On this clonotype itself: A much larger clone is a single base away; this may be a read error. This sequence joins TRBV5-8 and TRBJ2-7; perhaps D is TRBD1 or TRBD2 (5 bases each). There are 15 residues in the CDR3. Germline assignment: CDR1 SGHTS and CDR2 YDEGEE. Trimming removed 3 bases at V and 3 bases at J, with 16 bases between. The DNA for the CDR3 is TGTGCCAGCAGCTGGACCGGGGCGCCTCTCTACGAGCAGTACTTC. It encodes CASSWTGAPLYEQYF.

Regarding this clonotype: Germline is not matched at one junction end, which may reflect a read error. DNA for the CDR3: TGTGCCAGCAGCCCCTCCGACAGGGGATATGGCTGCACCTTC. As protein: CASSPSDRGYGCTF. This chain links TRBV7-9 with TRBJ1-2; 8 bases are a match to TRBD1. Germline V lookup: CDR1 SEHNR, CDR2 FQNEAQ (reference sequence). This CDR3 spans 14 amino acids.

This clonotype was counted at least ten times. The chain couples TRBV7-9 to TRBJ1-3; 7 bases fit TRBD1. The germline gives CDR1 SEHNR, CDR2 FQNEAQ (reference sequence). CDR3 size: 18 residues. The V gene end was trimmed by 2 bases and the J gene end by 2 bases; junction bases not matched to a gene: 12. The CDR3 protein is CASSLYKGGWAAGNTIYF. As DNA, the CDR3 is TGTGCCAGCAGCTTATATAAAGGGGGCTGGGCAGCTGGAAACACCATATATTTT.

This clonotype was detected a few times. The rearrangement joins TRBV6-1 to TRBJ2-2; tentatively, D is TRBD1 (5 bases). The CDR3 runs 15 residues. CDR1 MNHNS and CDR2 SASEGT come from the germline V gene. Trimming took off 9 bases at V and 5 bases at J, with 19 bases between the two ends. The chain's CDR3 is CASLPPGIITGELFF. The CDR3 bases are TGTGCCAGTCTACCCCCAGGGATTATTACCGGGGAGCTGTTTTTT.

This clonotype was recorded a few times. The chain recombines TRBV3-1 with TRBJ1-2; a possible D gene is TRBD1 (5 bases). This CDR3 region has 12 residues. Germline V gene lookup returns CDR1 LGHDT and CDR2 YNNKEL (reference sequence). Trimming shortened V by 5 bases and J by 8 bases, and 12 bases separated the two germline ends. The CDR3 DNA follows: TGTGCCAGCAGCAATACAAGACAGGGCTACACCTTC. Translation: CASSNTRQGYTF.

This clonotype has at least ten counts. This chain uses TRBV6-5 with TRBJ2-3; 8 nucleotides align to TRBD2. CDR1 and CDR2 (germline): MNHEY, SVGAGI. Losses at the gene ends were 7 bases for V and 3 bases for J; bases not matched to a gene: 12. The CDR3 spans 16 residues. For the CDR3, the DNA is TGTGCCAGCACCCCTAGGGACGGGGGGGTAACAGATACGCAGTATTTT. It encodes CASTPRDGGVTDTQYF.

This chain links TRBV7-8 with TRBJ2-3; TRBD2 aligns across 7 bases. The CDR3 covers 14 residues. Germline V gives CDR1 SGHVS, CDR2 FQNEAQ. Losses at the gene ends were 6 bases for V and 11 bases for J; bases not matched to a gene: 14. Here the CDR3 DNA reads TGTGCCAGCAGAGGGGCTAGCGGCTACAATGAGCAGTATTTT. Amino acid sequence: CASRGASGYNEQYF.

This clonotype was counted at least ten times. The chain has TRBV2 and TRBJ2-7; TRBD1 matches 10 bases. Germline V gene sequence: CDR1 SNHLY, CDR2 FYNNEI. Trimming took 5 bases from V and 6 from J; bases not matched to a gene: 19. The CDR3 runs 18 residues. The CDR3 region has the DNA TGTGCCAGCAGTCCGCTGACGACTTTAGGGGACAGGGGTCCCGAGCAGTACTTC. Amino acid sequence: CASSPLTTLGDRGPEQYF.

This clonotype has ten or more counts. For the CDR3, the DNA is TGTGCCAGTAGTAAACTAGCGGGAGCGACTGGCGAGACCCAGTACTTC. Amino acids: CASSKLAGATGETQYF. This sequence joins TRBV19 and TRBJ2-5; 11 bases are shared with TRBD2. Germline CDR1 reads LNHDA; CDR2 reads SQIVND (reference sequence). The ends lost 4 bases at V and 5 bases at J; junction bases unmatched: 9. The CDR3 runs 16 residues.

The chain is built from TRBV7-3 and TRBJ2-1, with D perhaps matching TRBD2 (7 bases). Germline V gives CDR1 SGHTA, CDR2 FQGTGA. The CDR3 extends over 19 amino acids. V lost 1 base, J lost 5 bases, and 24 bases lay in between. This chain's CDR3 is CASSLSSSLGGGHHNEQFF. In DNA form, the CDR3 reads TGTGCCAGCAGCTTAAGCTCTTCCTTGGGGGGGGGGCACCACAATGAGCAGTTCTTC.

This clonotype has at least ten counts. The rearrangement joins TRBV7-9 to TRBJ1-2; 9 positions agree with TRBD1. The V segment lost 5 bases and the J segment 7 bases; nucleotides outside the gene matches: 11. The CDR3 runs 15 residues. In germline, CDR1 is SEHNR, CDR2 FQNEAQ (reference sequence). Here the CDR3 reads CASSSRDRDRAGYTF. In nucleotides, the CDR3 is TGTGCCAGCAGCAGCCGGGACAGGGATCGGGCTGGCTACACCTTC.